The rows below give T cell receptor beta chains drawn from one sample of a study of cytomegalovirus exposure and HLA in healthy donors. Only in-frame clones appear in the TCRdb table, and some are missing; sequencing was by immunoSEQ multiplex PCR. Of over 120,000 clones in the sample, approximately 70% are singletons; the top ten hold approximately 2.3%. Sequencing used PBMCs. These receptors were taken from a woman aged 55-70 years in good health and CMV-seropositive. CDR3s include the opening cysteine and the closing phenylalanine or tryptophan. Each record gives: D gene, V gene, clone size, J gene, CDR3 protein, CDR3 DNA. D genes are given only for firm matches. Only some rows state a clone size, as once, few, many or a class for expanded clones.

D gene: TRBD1
V gene: TRBV28
clone size: -
J gene: TRBJ1-5
CDR3 protein: CASSRPQTGLEPQHF
CDR3 DNA: TGTGCCAGCAGCCGACCACAGACAGGGTTGGAGCCCCAGCATTTT

D gene: -
V gene: TRBV20-1
clone size: once
J gene: TRBJ2-3
CDR3 protein: CSAGRSEF
CDR3 DNA: TGCAGTGCTGGCAGGTCGGAATTT

D gene: -
V gene: TRBV10-1
clone size: -
J gene: TRBJ1-2
CDR3 protein: CASSESPSGIGGYTF
CDR3 DNA: TGCGCCAGCAGTGAGTCCCCTTCAGGGATCGGTGGCTACACCTTC

D gene: -
V gene: TRBV9
clone size: -
J gene: TRBJ2-3
CDR3 protein: CASSGLVRTDTQYF
CDR3 DNA: TGTGCCAGCAGCGGACTAGTCCGCACAGATACGCAGTATTTT

D gene: -
V gene: TRBV25-1
clone size: once
J gene: TRBJ1-4
CDR3 protein: CASVNRQGHEKLFF
CDR3 DNA: TGTGCCAGCGTGAACCGGCAGGGCCATGAAAAACTGTTTTTT

D gene: TRBD1
V gene: TRBV5-1
clone size: -
J gene: TRBJ2-6
CDR3 protein: CASSGTGSGANVLTF
CDR3 DNA: TGCGCCAGCAGCGGGACAGGGTCAGGGGCCAACGTCCTGACTTTC

D gene: -
V gene: TRBV2
clone size: few
J gene: TRBJ1-1
CDR3 protein: CASSTNMNTEAFF
CDR3 DNA: TGTGCCAGCAGTACCAACATGAACACTGAAGCTTTCTTT

D gene: -
V gene: TRBV28
clone size: -
J gene: TRBJ2-7
CDR3 protein: CASSSLAPYEQYF
CDR3 DNA: TGTGCCAGCAGTTCTCTGGCCCCCTACGAGCAGTACTTC

D gene: -
V gene: TRBV19
clone size: -
J gene: TRBJ1-1
CDR3 protein: CASSIGRQMGTEAFF
CDR3 DNA: TGTGCCAGTAGTATAGGACGACAGATGGGCACTGAAGCTTTCTTT

D gene: -
V gene: TRBV28
clone size: few
J gene: TRBJ1-1
CDR3 protein: CASSTGYEAFF
CDR3 DNA: TGTGCCAGCAGTACAGGGTATGAAGCTTTCTTT

D gene: -
V gene: TRBV28
clone size: once
J gene: TRBJ1-1
CDR3 protein: CASSSLGGVSTEAFF
CDR3 DNA: TGTGCCAGCAGTTCCCTGGGGGGTGTTTCCACTGAAGCTTTCTTT

D gene: -
V gene: TRBV6-1
clone size: -
J gene: TRBJ1-2
CDR3 protein: CASTLGILRGYGYTF
CDR3 DNA: TGTGCCAGCACCCTAGGTATACTACGGGGCTATGGCTACACCTTC

D gene: -
V gene: TRBV30
clone size: few
J gene: TRBJ1-1
CDR3 protein: CAWSLSGVRAFF
CDR3 DNA: TGTGCCTGGAGTCTTTCAGGGGTTCGAGCTTTCTTT

D gene: -
V gene: TRBV5-4
clone size: -
J gene: TRBJ1-1
CDR3 protein: CASSGAQGPNTEAFF
CDR3 DNA: TGTGCCAGCAGCGGGGCGCAGGGCCCGAACACTGAAGCTTTCTTT

D gene: TRBD2
V gene: TRBV5-1
clone size: -
J gene: TRBJ2-7
CDR3 protein: CASSLGLAGLTYEQYF
CDR3 DNA: TGCGCCAGCAGCTTGGGACTAGCGGGATTAACCTACGAGCAGTACTTC

D gene: -
V gene: TRBV29-1
clone size: few
J gene: TRBJ1-2
CDR3 protein: CSVEATGYGYTF
CDR3 DNA: TGCAGCGTGGAGGCCACAGGGTATGGCTACACCTTC

D gene: -
V gene: TRBV30
clone size: -
J gene: TRBJ2-2
CDR3 protein: CACNSPVLGDTGELFF
CDR3 DNA: TGTGCCTGTAACTCCCCTGTTCTAGGGGACACCGGGGAGCTGTTTTTT

D gene: TRBD1
V gene: TRBV6-5
clone size: -
J gene: TRBJ2-7
CDR3 protein: CASSPTGVLYEQYF
CDR3 DNA: TGTGCCAGCAGCCCTACAGGGGTTCTCTACGAGCAGTACTTC